The source of this TCR beta chain is a study of OX40 agonist ivuxolimab in advanced cancers. Study information: A male proportion of 82.7% was recorded, with mean age approximately 64 years and range about 23 to 80.

CDR1 is SGHNT and CDR2 is YYREEE in the germline V gene (reference sequence). This CDR3 is 15 amino acids long. V lost 5 bases, J lost 1 base, and 13 bases lay in between. Only in-frame clones appear in the TCRdb table, and some are missing; sequencing was by immunoSEQ multiplex PCR. Among fewer than 80,000 clones, 75% to 85% were seen once, and the ten largest hold about 1%. Exclusion applied to patients with autoimmune disease history or systemic immunosuppression. The sequenced sample was CD4+ or CD8+ T cells sorted from blood, obtained in a trial of the OX40 agonist ivuxolimab. The source of this sequence is an adult with an advanced solid tumor such as melanoma, head and neck, liver or kidney cancer. J is TRBJ1-5 and V is TRBV5-4, with D possibly TRBD1 on 5 matching bases. Here the CDR3 DNA reads TGTGCCAGCAGGAAGGGGTTCGGCAGCAATCAGCCCCAGCATTTT. It codes for CASRKGFGSNQPQHF.